This entry lists 13 T cell receptor beta chains sequenced from one sample in a study of technical replicates of blood from a handful of donors. Clones were read by immunoSEQ multiplex PCR, and TCRdb kept only the in-frame ones, dropping some. This table has 65,000 to 95,000 clones, roughly 93% appearing once. Sequencing was carried out using T cells isolated from PBMCs. The receptors were gathered from a human donor in good health.

A word on this clone: The sample carries other DNA sequences with the same CDR3. The rearrangement uses TRBV28 and TRBJ2-7; maybe TRBD2 (6 bases). V lost 5 bases and J lost 0, with 11 bases in between. Looked up from germline, CDR1 is MDHEN and CDR2 is SYDVKM. The CDR3 spans 14 residues. The CDR3 protein is CASSTPGSSYEQYF. For the CDR3, the DNA is TGTGCCAGCAGTACTCCCGGGAGCTCCTACGAGCAGTACTTC.

The V and J genes are TRBV14 and TRBJ2-6; TRBD1 matches 9 bases. This CDR3 is 19 amino acids long. The germline CDR1 and CDR2 sequences are SGHDN and FVKESK. The junction had 9 bases not matched to a gene; V was cut back by 2 bases and J by 1 base. For the CDR3, the DNA is TGTGCCAGCAGCCAAAAGGACAGGGGAATACAGTCTGGGGCCAACGTCCTGACTTTC. Translating it yields CASSQKDRGIQSGANVLTF. The variable domain in full, completed from reference TRBV14 and TRBJ2-6, reads EAGVTQFPSHSVIEKGQTVTLRCDPISGHDNLYWYRRVMGKEIKFLLHFVKESKQDESGMPNNRFLAERTGGTYSTLKVQPAELEDSGVYFCASSQKDRGIQSGANVLTFGAGSRLTVL.

Here the CDR3 DNA reads TGTGCCAGCATCACCCAACTGGACAGCACCATTAACTATGGCTACACCTTC. Residues: CASITQLDSTINYGYTF. The rearrangement joins TRBV6-4 to TRBJ1-2; a weak D match, TRBD1 (6 bases). Germline lookup yields CDR1 MRHNA and CDR2 SNTAGT. CDR3 length equals 17 residues. Trimming shortened V by 7 bases and J by 1 base, and 22 bases separated the two germline ends.

The count of this clone is one. The chain carries TRBV6-1 and TRBJ2-3; unclear D gene. Germline V lookup: CDR1 MNHNS, CDR2 SASEGT. The CDR3 is 10 amino acids. The ends were cut back, 9 bases at V and 6 bases at J, with 7 bases in the middle. The CDR3 reads CASLRDTQYF. The CDR3 DNA sequence: TGTGCCAGTTTGAGGGATACGCAGTATTTT.

The chain uses TRBV27 and TRBJ2-5; D is unresolved. This CDR3 comprises 15 residues. Germline V gene lookup returns CDR1 MNHEY and CDR2 SMNVEV (reference sequence). V was shortened by 4 bases and J by 5 bases, with 17 bases between the two germline ends. The CDR3 nucleotides read TGTGCCAGCAGTTCCGTAGCTTTTGGTACGGAGACCCAGTACTTC. This translates into CASSSVAFGTETQYF.

This chain links TRBV27 with TRBJ2-1; D may be TRBD2 (6 bases). V was cut by 2 bases and J by 4 bases, with 12 bases left in between. The CDR3 runs to 15 residues. Germline-derived CDR1 and CDR2 are MNHEY and SMNVEV (reference sequence). CDR3 residues: CASSLGGSGYNEQFF. DNA for the CDR3: TGTGCCAGCAGTTTAGGAGGGAGCGGGTACAATGAGCAGTTCTTC.

The gene calls are TRBV5-4 and TRBJ2-7, with D perhaps matching TRBD1 (5 bases). Germline V gives CDR1 SGHNT, CDR2 YYREEE (reference sequence). The CDR3 runs to 14 residues. V was shortened by 2 bases and J by 7 bases, with 16 bases between the two germline ends. The DNA of the CDR3 is TGTGCCAGCAGCTTTGAGTCAGGGAATGATGAGCAGTACTTC. Translated: CASSFESGNDEQYF.

The chain links TRBV19 to TRBJ1-6; 9 nucleotides align to TRBD1. Germline loops: CDR1 LNHDA, CDR2 SQIVND (reference sequence). The CDR3 is made up of 16 amino acids. The trim removed 4 bases at V and 10 bases at J, leaving 11 bases unmatched. CDR3 coding DNA: TGTGCCAGTAGTAGCTTGAACAGGGGGCCGGGATCACCCCTCCACTTT. Protein product: CASSSLNRGPGSPLHF. Full variable domain (rest looked up from reference TRBV19 and TRBJ1-6): DGGITQSPKYLFRKEGQNVTLSCEQNLNHDAMYWYRQDPGQGLRLIYYSQIVNDFQKGDIAEGYSVSREKKESFPLTVTSAQKNPTAFYLCASSSLNRGPGSPLHFGNGTRLTVT.

The CDR3 reads CSAWGWREANREQFF. The DNA for the CDR3 is TGCAGCGCGTGGGGGTGGCGGGAAGCAAACAGGGAGCAGTTCTTC. The V call is TRBV29-1, the J call TRBJ2-1; TRBD2 might be the D (6 bases). Germline CDR1 SQVTM, CDR2 ANQGSEA. The CDR3 is made up of 15 amino acids. V gave up 7 bases and J gave up 10 bases, with 26 bases separating them.

The rearrangement joins TRBV29-1 to TRBJ2-5; 12 bases agree with TRBD1. The CDR3 runs to 16 residues. Trimming at V came to 4 bases and at J to 1 base, leaving 7 bases not matched to a gene. From germline, CDR1 is SQVTM and CDR2 ANQGSEA. The CDR3 loop reads CSVALGQGALQETQYF. The CDR3 coding sequence is TGCAGCGTTGCTCTGGGACAGGGGGCGCTCCAAGAGACCCAGTACTTC.

This clone was seen a handful of times. V is TRBV5-1 and J is TRBJ1-1, with a tentative D call TRBD1 (5 bases). Germline lookup yields CDR1 SGHRS and CDR2 YFSETQ. Trimming removed 9 bases from V and 1 base from J, with 13 bases in between. The CDR3 covers 13 residues. The CDR3 spells CATQIQENTEAFF. The DNA of the CDR3 is TGCGCCACCCAGATACAGGAGAACACTGAAGCTTTCTTT.

This clone was counted only a few times. The rearrangement joins TRBV19 to TRBJ1-5; possibly TRBD1 for D (5 bases). Germline V CDR1 and CDR2: LNHDA, SQIVND (reference sequence). This CDR3 contains 14 residues. V shed 6 bases and J shed 1 base, with 10 bases lying between them. The chain's CDR3 is CASRAGYSNQPQHF. The CDR3 nucleotides read TGTGCCAGTAGGGCAGGGTACAGCAATCAGCCCCAGCATTTT.

This clone was counted once. J is TRBJ1-1 and V is TRBV28, with D hard to call. The V gene lost 1 base and the J gene lost 4 bases, with 7 bases spanning the gap. The germline gives CDR1 MDHEN, CDR2 SYDVKM. The length of the CDR3 is 13 residues. The CDR3 DNA reads as TGTGCCAGCAGTTTATCGGGGTCCACTGAAGCTTTCTTT. This translates into CASSLSGSTEAFF.